A single sample is the source of the 21 T cell receptor delta chains below, sequenced in a study of gamma-delta chains in newborns, infants, children. TCRdb re-called the reads using CATT. The data contain 1,500 to 2,000 delta-chain clones, 7% to 9.5% of them singletons. The sample comprised blood. The source is a child who was a newborn, infant or young child, either healthy, febrile or measles-vaccinated (not recorded which).

By its share, this clone is medium-sized. This chain uses TRDV1 with TRDJ1; a possible D gene is TRDD3 (10 bases). V gave up 5 bases and J gave up 0 bases, with 31 bases separating them. Germline V gene data show CDR1 as TSWWSYY and CDR2 as QGS. The CDR3 is made up of 21 amino acids. The CDR3 DNA follows: TGTGCTCTTGGGTTGCCTTCCTACTTAATTACTGGGGGATCATACACCGATAAACTCATCTTT. Translated: CALGLPSYLITGGSYTDKLIF.

About this clone itself: The TCRdb record carries a much larger clone's protein, which differs from this DNA's translation at residue 9; a read error is the likely cause, and the protein listed here is the DNA translation. The chain combines TRDV1 with TRDJ1; 7 nucleotides agree with TRDD3. Germline V gene data show CDR1 as TSWWSYY and CDR2 as QGS. The CDR3 spans 20 residues. V lost 2 bases, J lost 0 bases, and 18 bases stayed unmatched. The CDR3 nucleotides read TGTGCTCTTGGGGAAGAGGGTACTGAGGGATACCCTGTGTACACCGATAAACTCATCTTT. Translating gives CALGEEGTEGYPVYTDKLIF.

A word on this clone: A far larger clone is off by one base, so a read error is likely. The chain is built from TRDV2 and TRDJ1; TRDD3 is a possible D gene (5 bases). The CDR3 totals 15 residues. The V end was cut by 0 bases, the J end by 1 base, with 11 bases between. CDR1 is GEAIGNYY and CDR2 is EKD in the germline V gene. The CDR3, as DNA: TGTGCCTGTGACACCGTCGGGGAGAGCACCGATAAACTCATCTTT. It codes for CACDTVGESTDKLIF.

Regarding this clone: A far larger clone is a single base away, which makes a read error likely. Other DNA sequences in the sample encode the same CDR3. This chain joins TRDV2 and TRDJ1; the match to TRDD3 covers 11 bases. Germline V lookup: CDR1 GEAIGNYY, CDR2 EKD. This CDR3 region has 17 residues. CDR3 in DNA: TGTGCCTGTGACAGCCAACTGGGGGATATTTACACCGACAAACTCATCTTT. Protein product: CACDSQLGDIYTDKLIF.

This clone came up a few times. This likely stems from a read error, as it lies one base from a far larger clone. This rearrangement joins TRDV1 to TRDJ1, with 10 bases matching TRDD3. The germline V gene has CDR1 TSWWSYY and CDR2 QGS. The CDR3 has 24 amino acids. V trimming: 0 bases; J trimming: 0 bases; junction bases outside the gene matches: 25. DNA for the CDR3: TGTGCTCTTGGGGAACTTCGCCGGCATCCTCCCCGTACTGGGGGATGCGCGGACACCGATAAACTCATCTTT. Its protein product is CALGELRRHPPRTGGCADTDKLIF.

Points on this clone: Possible read error: a much larger clone is one base away. This sample also contains other DNA sequences that code for the same CDR3. V is TRDV1 and J is TRDJ1, with 8 bases that match TRDD3. Germline V gene sequence: CDR1 TSWWSYY, CDR2 QGS. J was trimmed by 0 bases and V by 6 bases; bases with no gene match: 15. The CDR3 has 18 residues. CDR3 residues: CALGEWRTGGFYTDKLIF. The CDR3 DNA reads as TGTGCTCTTGGAGAATGGCGTACTGGGGGTTTCTACACCGATAAACTCATCTTT.

Comment on this clone: This may arise from a read error, as a much more abundant clone is one base away. The rearrangement uses TRDV1 and TRDJ1, with 7 bases aligning to TRDD3. This CDR3 is 20 amino acids long. With 2 bases clipped from V and 3 bases from J, the junction kept 21 bases outside the gene matches. Germline CDR1 is TSWWSYY and CDR2 is QGS. Written as DNA, the CDR3 is TGTGCTCTTGGGGAAGACTGGAGTATGCTTGGGGGAGACAACGCCGATAAACTCATCTTT. Protein: CALGEDWSMLGGDNADKLIF.

As concerns this clone: Given a much more abundant clone one base away, this may be a read error. Distinct nucleotide sequences in the sample also encode this CDR3. This sequence joins TRDV1 and TRDJ1; D may be TRDD2 (9 bases). Per the germline V gene, CDR1 is TSWWSYY and CDR2 is QGS. This CDR3 is built from 20 residues. CDR3 in amino acids: CALGELPSYWGPYHTDKLIF. The CDR3 DNA reads TGTGCCCTTGGGGAACTTCCTTCCTACTGGGGGCCCTACCACACCGATAAACTCATCTTT.

A remark on this clone: The likely explanation is a read error, given a far larger clone one base away. Because the CDR3's place on the DNA is in doubt, the DNA is left out and the CDR3 is given as listed by TCRdb. V gene TRAV29/DV5 combines with J gene TRDJ1; no check of the table's D call, TRDD3, against the DNA was made. Ends included, the CDR3 has 21 residues. Germline V gene data show CDR1 as NSMFDY and CDR2 as ISSIKDK. The CDR3 is CAAANFGLGIEPRPPFDKPIF.

The V and J genes are TRDV2 and TRDJ3; D is possibly TRDD3 (5 bases). The V gene's germline CDR1 is GEAIGNYY and CDR2 EKD. This CDR3 region has 18 residues. Between the trimmed V and J ends, which lost 0 bases and 0 bases, there was a span of 11 bases. The CDR3 is CACDTGRGGSWDTRQMFF. DNA of the CDR3: TGTGCCTGTGACACCGGAAGGGGGGGCTCCTGGGACACCCGACAGATGTTTTTC.

Details on this clone: A read error likely explains this, since a far larger clone differs by one base. Other nucleotide sequences in the sample specify the same CDR3. This chain uses TRAV29/DV5 with TRDJ3; 10 nucleotides align to TRDD3. The CDR3 has 16 residues. The ends lost 0 bases at V and 12 bases at J; junction bases unmatched: 9. CDR1 is NSMFDY, CDR2 ISSIKDK, per germline. DNA for the CDR3: TGTGCAGCAAGCGTACTGGGGGATTGGGAGCACCGACAGATGTTTTTC. As protein: CAASVLGDWEHRQMFF.

This clone turned up a few times. A much larger clone is a single base away; this may be a read error. This CDR3 is also generated by other DNA sequences in the sample. The rearrangement joins TRDV1 to TRDJ1, with a tentative D call TRDD2 (8 bases). Trimming pared 0 bases from V and 0 bases from J, leaving 29 bases between. The CDR3 sequence is 22 residues long. Germline loops: CDR1 TSWWSYY, CDR2 QGS. The DNA for the CDR3 is TGTGCTCTTGGGGAACTGGGGAAGCTTCCTACGTTGAGGGATACTGACACCGATAAACTCATCTTT. Encoded protein: CALGELGKLPTLRDTDTDKLIF.

Concerning this clone itself: A much larger clone is a single base away; this may be a read error. At the DNA level, this CDR3 is encoded by other sequences in the same sample as well. The CDR3 region is CALGERNEYWGIGSTDKLIF. The CDR3 DNA follows: TGTGCCCTTGGGGAACGCAACGAGTACTGGGGGATCGGTAGCACCGATAAACTCATCTTT. This sequence joins TRDV1 and TRDJ1; 10 nucleotides line up with TRDD3. Germline V gene sequence: CDR1 TSWWSYY, CDR2 QGS. CDR3 length equals 20 residues.

This clone is large in the sample. This rearrangement joins TRDV1 to TRDJ1; no firm D call. The CDR3 is 13 residues long. Germline lookup yields CDR1 TSWWSYY and CDR2 QGS. Trimming cost V 6 bases and J 0 bases, with 8 bases left between them. CDR3 sequence: CALGNRYTDKLIF. As DNA, the CDR3 is TGTGCTCTTGGAAACCGGTACACCGATAAACTCATCTTT.

This clone has more than one count but fewer than ten. TCRdb lists the protein of a much larger clone for this DNA, which differs at residue 4, so this is likely a read error; the protein given here is translated from the DNA itself. The J gene is TRDJ3, the V gene TRDV2; TRDD3 agrees at 9 bases. Germline CDR1 is GEAIGNYY and CDR2 is EKD. This CDR3 region has 19 residues. The junction had 12 bases not matched to a gene; V was cut back by 5 bases and J by 2 bases. CDR3 sequence: CACGSGDTYTAWDTRQMFF. In DNA, the CDR3 is TGTGCCTGTGGCTCCGGGGATACGTATACCGCCTGGGACACCCGACAGATGTTTTTC.

The chain has TRDV1 and TRDJ1; 13 bases map to TRDD3. The CDR3 consists of 24 residues. Germline loops: CDR1 TSWWSYY, CDR2 QGS. Losses at the gene ends were 4 bases for V and 1 base for J; bases not matched to a gene: 27. The CDR3 region has the DNA TGTGCTCTTGGGGGACTTCGCCGGCATCCTCCCCGTACTGGGGGATACGCGGGCACCGATAAACTCATCTTT. It codes for CALGGLRRHPPRTGGYAGTDKLIF.

This clone was observed a few times. The chain has TRDV1 and TRDJ1, with 10 bases that match TRDD3. There are 22 residues in the CDR3. The germline gives CDR1 TSWWSYY, CDR2 QGS. V was clipped by 5 bases and J by 3 bases; unmatched bases: 27. CDR3 residues: CALGNYLPKRGIRPAGSDKLIF. In DNA form, the CDR3 reads TGTGCTCTTGGGAACTATCTTCCTAAACGGGGGATACGCCCCGCGGGTTCCGATAAACTCATCTTT.

This clone was seen only a few times. A far more abundant clone sits one base away, making this likely a read error. The sample has other DNA sequences that encode this CDR3 too. The rearrangement joins TRDV1 to TRDJ1; 11 bases are a match to TRDD3. There are 23 residues in the CDR3. CDR1 and CDR2 from the germline V gene are TSWWSYY and QGS. For the CDR3, the DNA is TGTGCTCTTGGGGAACTAGGCGGCTCCTACCTCTACTGGGGGATAAGACTCACCGATAAACTAATCTTT. It specifies CALGELGGSYLYWGIRLTDKLIF.

This clone turned up a few times. The TCRdb record carries a much larger clone's protein, which differs from this DNA's translation at residue 14; a read error is the likely cause, and the protein listed here is the DNA translation. The chain joins TRDV2 to TRDJ3, with 7 nucleotides matching TRDD3. The CDR3 contains 17 residues. Germline V lookup: CDR1 GEAIGNYY, CDR2 EKD. CDR3 in amino acids: CACDTWGSSWDTRRMFF. In DNA form, the CDR3 reads TGTGCCTGTGACACCTGGGGGAGCTCCTGGGACACCCGACGGATGTTTTTC.

In this sample, this clone turned up a few times. The mismatch at residue 4 between this DNA's translation and the TCRdb protein of a much larger clone likely reflects a read error; the protein shown is translated from the DNA. The V call is TRDV1, the J call TRDJ1, with a tentative D call TRDD3 (5 bases). Germline V CDR1 and CDR2: TSWWSYY, QGS. The CDR3 covers 20 residues. The CDR3 sequence is CALREPSYEPGVLYTDKLIF. The CDR3 nucleotides are TGTGCTCTTAGGGAGCCCAGCTACGAGCCGGGGGTTTTGTACACCGATAAACTCATCTTT.

This clone was counted a few times. The rearrangement uses TRDV2 and TRDJ1; 10 nucleotides align to TRDD3. CDR1 and CDR2 from the germline V gene are GEAIGNYY and EKD. This CDR3 is built from 15 residues. With 1 base clipped from V and 3 bases from J, the junction kept 4 bases outside the gene matches. Here the CDR3 DNA reads TGTGCCTGTGACACTGGGGGATACATCGCCGATAAACTCATCTTT. It codes for CACDTGGYIADKLIF.